A single sample gave rise to the 27 T cell receptor beta chains below, sequenced in a study of blood T cells in healthy people across ages (dated by TCRdb to 2013 to 2016). The method was 5' RACE. The sample was run on an Illumina HiSeq 2500. A second about 7 to 12 cycle PCR used a sample-barcoded 5' primer and a J-beta primer mix. TCRdb took the public reads, trimmed them with fastp at Q25, ran MiXCR for clone calling and kept in-frame beta chains. Identical CDR3 proteins give one entry, which carries the most common genes and DNA. The sample profile shows around 670,000 distinct CDR3 sequences; about 30% of them were found once. The ten largest clones take up about 15% of the sample. Input material: blood. These receptors all come from a woman at least 80 years old in good health.

This clonotype appeared many times. V usage is TRBV20-1 and J usage is TRBJ2-7, with D possibly matching TRBD1 (6 bases). CDR1 DFQATT and CDR2 SNEGSKA come from the germline V gene (reference sequence). The CDR3 is 14 residues long. V lost 2 bases and J 3 bases, leaving 14 bases between the germline ends. CDR3 in amino acids: CSARPPAQGYEQYF. In DNA form, the CDR3 reads TGCAGTGCTAGACCTCCGGCACAGGGCTACGAGCAGTACTTC.

This clonotype appeared many times. The rearrangement links TRBV20-1 to TRBJ2-3, with 13 bases identical to TRBD2. The V gene end was trimmed by 5 bases and the J gene end by 0 bases; junction bases not matched to a gene: 8. Germline V CDR1 and CDR2: DFQATT, SNEGSKA (reference sequence). The CDR3 is 17 amino acids. The CDR3 reads CSAPRTSGGLSTDTQYF. As DNA, the CDR3 is TGCAGTGCTCCCCGGACTAGCGGGGGCCTCAGCACAGATACGCAGTATTTT.

This clonotype was detected ten times or more. The V and J genes are TRBV20-1 and TRBJ1-5, with TRBD1 matching 7 bases. This CDR3 has 13 residues. CDR1 is DFQATT, CDR2 SNEGSKA, per germline (reference sequence). V trimming: 3 bases; J trimming: 4 bases; junction bases outside the gene matches: 3. CDR3: CSASDRVNQPQHF. The CDR3 DNA follows: TGCAGTGCTAGCGACAGGGTTAATCAGCCCCAGCATTTT.

This clonotype showed up many times. A much larger clonotype is one base distant, so this may be a read error. The chain carries TRBV5-1 and TRBJ2-7; weak D call: TRBD2 (6 bases). V shed 5 bases and J shed 5 bases, with 17 bases lying between them. Germline CDR1 is SGHRS and CDR2 is YFSETQ. The CDR3 totals 14 residues. CDR3 nucleotide sequence: TGCGCCAGCAGGGCCGGTAGGGGACTCGACGAGCAGTACTTC. This gives the protein CASRAGRGLDEQYF.

The CDR3 sequence: CACAGESYQPQHF. The CDR3 DNA is TGTGCCTGCGCCGGGGAAAGTTATCAGCCCCAGCATTTT. The chain recombines TRBV6-1 with TRBJ1-5; D gene ambiguous. The V end lost 11 bases, the J end lost 5 bases, and 16 bases lay between the germline ends. The germline CDR1 and CDR2 sequences are MNHNS and SASEGT. This CDR3 contains 13 residues.

This clonotype was detected a few times. The chain uses TRBV20-1 and TRBJ2-1; 15 positions agree with TRBD2. CDR1 and CDR2 (germline): DFQATT, SNEGSKA (reference sequence). This CDR3 contains 18 residues. Trimming cost V 0 bases and J 9 bases; bases outside gene matches: 12. The DNA for the CDR3 is TGCAGTGCTAGAGATCTCCCCAGGACTAGCGGGGGGGCGGGTGAGCAGTTCTTC. This encodes CSARDLPRTSGGAGEQFF.

In this sample, this clonotype turned up many times. The V and J genes are TRBV20-1 and TRBJ2-1; no clear D. The CDR3 sequence is 14 residues long. Per germline, CDR1 DFQATT and CDR2 SNEGSKA (reference sequence). V was clipped by 1 base and J by 0 bases, with 7 bases between them. CDR3 amino acids: CSARALSSYNEQFF. CDR3 coding DNA: TGCAGTGCTAGAGCACTTAGCTCCTACAATGAGCAGTTCTTC.

V usage is TRBV11-1 and J usage is TRBJ2-2; 9 bases agree with TRBD1. The CDR3 covers 17 residues. V lost 5 bases, J lost 4 bases, and 11 bases stayed unmatched. Germline V gives CDR1 SGHAT, CDR2 FQDESV (reference sequence). CDR3 bases: TGTGCCAGCAGCCTGGGACAGGGAAGAGTAGGCACCGGGGAGCTGTTTTTT. Encoded protein: CASSLGQGRVGTGELFF.

V gene TRBV20-1 combines with J gene TRBJ2-3, with 8 nucleotides matching TRBD2. The V gene's germline CDR1 is DFQATT and CDR2 SNEGSKA (reference sequence). Trimming cost V 0 bases and J 11 bases; bases outside gene matches: 7. This CDR3 spans 13 amino acids. The CDR3 loop is CSAREFGLAGQYF. The CDR3, as DNA: TGCAGTGCTAGAGAGTTTGGGCTAGCGGGGCAGTATTTT.

In its sample, this clonotype was seen many times. This chain joins TRBV29-1 and TRBJ2-7, with D possibly TRBD2 on 6 matching bases. The germline V gene encodes CDR1 SQVTM and CDR2 ANQGSEA. Trimming removed 4 bases from V and 0 bases from J, with 13 bases in between. The CDR3 extends over 14 amino acids. The CDR3 nucleotides read TGCAGCGTTGGGAACGGGGGAAGCTCCTACGAGCAGTACTTC. The encoded protein is CSVGNGGSSYEQYF.

This clonotype was counted a few times. The junction differs from germline at one of its ends, possibly a read error. This rearrangement joins TRBV11-2 to TRBJ2-4; possibly TRBD2 for D (6 bases). Germline assignment: CDR1 SGHAT and CDR2 FQNNGV. The CDR3 sequence is 16 residues long. The CDR3 bases are TGTGCCAGCAGCCCGAGGGAGGCCAGAGCCGAAAACATTCAGTACTTC. Its protein is CASSPREARAENIQYF. The variable domain in full, with the rest retrieved from reference TRBV11-2 and TRBJ2-4, is EAGVAQSPRYKIIEKRQSVAFWCNPISGHATLYWYQQILGQGPKLLIQFQNNGVVDDSQLPKDRFSAERLKGVDSTLKIQPAKLEDSAVYLCASSPREARAENIQYFGAGTRLSVL.

This clonotype has at least ten counts. The chain joins TRBV7-8 to TRBJ2-1, with 8 bases matching TRBD2. The CDR3 is 13 amino acids. Germline values: CDR1 SGHVS, CDR2 FQNEAQ. With 6 bases clipped from V and 4 bases from J, the junction kept 2 bases outside the gene matches. The CDR3 loop reads CASRASGYNEQFF. CDR3 bases: TGTGCCAGCAGGGCTAGCGGGTACAATGAGCAGTTCTTC.

The chain couples TRBV29-1 to TRBJ2-7; 7 nucleotides agree with TRBD1. After removal of 7 bases from V and 3 bases from J, the junction contained 6 bases not matched to a gene. CDR1 and CDR2 from the germline V gene are SQVTM and ANQGSEA. The CDR3 is 12 residues long. CDR3 nucleotides: TGCAGCGCAGGCAGGGGGATCTACGAGCAGTACTTC. Encoded protein: CSAGRGIYEQYF.

This clonotype turned up a few times. This sequence joins TRBV20-1 and TRBJ1-4, with 7 bases identical to TRBD1. The CDR3 has 12 amino acids. Germline trimming cut 4 bases from V and 8 bases from J; bases unmatched to any gene: 4. Germline V gene sequence: CDR1 DFQATT, CDR2 SNEGSKA (reference sequence). CDR3 nucleotide sequence: TGCAGTGCTATCAGGGGGGGGGAAAAACTGTTTTTT. Protein sequence: CSAIRGGEKLFF.

This clonotype was counted many times. The chain combines TRBV7-8 with TRBJ2-1; no reliable D call. The CDR3 is made up of 14 amino acids. Germline CDR1 is SGHVS and CDR2 is FQNEAQ. V gave up 1 base and J gave up 7 bases, with 11 bases separating them. In DNA form, the CDR3 reads TGTGCCAGCAGCTTAGGACTTCTCCTGAATGAGCAGTTCTTC. Translating gives CASSLGLLLNEQFF.

This clonotype occurred many times. The chain combines TRBV10-3 with TRBJ1-2; D possibly corresponds to TRBD1 (6 bases). V lost 10 bases and J lost 0, with 12 bases in between. The CDR3 covers 13 residues. Germline V gives CDR1 ENHRY, CDR2 SYGVKD. CDR3 in amino acids: CATGTNTNYGYTF. The CDR3 bases are TGTGCCACCGGGACAAACACTAACTATGGCTACACCTTC.

This clonotype was picked up many times. The chain couples TRBV5-1 to TRBJ1-6; 9 bases are a match to TRBD1. Germline CDR1 reads SGHRS; CDR2 reads YFSETQ. Trimming cost V 1 base and J 14 bases; bases outside gene matches: 7. There are 14 residues in the CDR3. The CDR3 protein is CASSLRTGDFSLHF. The CDR3 region has the DNA TGCGCCAGCAGCTTGCGGACAGGGGATTTCTCCCTCCACTTT. The full variable domain, in which reference TRBV5-1 and TRBJ1-6 provide the parts outside the CDR3, is KAGVTQTPRYLIKTRGQQVTLSCSPISGHRSVSWYQQTPGQGLQFLFEYFSETQRNKGNFPGRFSGRQFSNSRSEMNVSTLELGDSALYLCASSLRTGDFSLHFGNGTRLTVT.

This clonotype has a count of ten or more. This chain joins TRBV7-3 and TRBJ2-3; 9 positions agree with TRBD2. V trimming: 2 bases; J trimming: 5 bases; junction bases outside the gene matches: 5. Germline-derived CDR1 and CDR2 are SGHTA and FQGTGA. The CDR3 sequence is 15 residues long. The CDR3 here is CASSLWGGGGDTQYF. The CDR3 coding sequence is TGTGCCAGCAGCTTATGGGGCGGGGGGGGAGATACGCAGTATTTT.

This clonotype was counted at least ten times. This chain links TRBV11-2 with TRBJ2-1; D unresolved. From germline, CDR1 is SGHAT and CDR2 FQNNGV. The CDR3 has 18 residues. V was cut by 1 base and J by 2 bases, with 18 bases left in between. The CDR3 spells CASSLGAIAASAYNEQFF. The CDR3 DNA reads as TGTGCCAGCAGCTTAGGGGCTATCGCTGCCTCCGCCTACAATGAGCAGTTCTTC. Filled out from reference TRBV11-2 and TRBJ2-1, the complete variable domain reads EAGVAQSPRYKIIEKRQSVAFWCNPISGHATLYWYQQILGQGPKLLIQFQNNGVVDDSQLPKDRFSAERLKGVDSTLKIQPAKLEDSAVYLCASSLGAIAASAYNEQFFGPGTRLTVL.

This clonotype was recorded at least ten times. The J gene is TRBJ2-3, the V gene TRBV4-1, with D possibly being TRBD2 (6 bases). The V end lost 3 bases, the J end lost 0 bases, and 13 bases lay between the germline ends. Germline CDR1 MGHRA, CDR2 YSYEKL. This CDR3 is 16 amino acids long. The CDR3 here is CASSHEGTPSTDTQYF. The CDR3 nucleotides are TGCGCCAGCAGCCACGAGGGGACTCCTAGCACAGATACGCAGTATTTT.

This clonotype showed up just once. The chain joins TRBV20-1 to TRBJ1-2, with D possibly TRBD1 on 6 matching bases. The germline V gene has CDR1 DFQATT and CDR2 SNEGSKA (reference sequence). The CDR3 totals 19 residues. V gave up 0 bases and J gave up 4 bases, with 27 bases separating them. CDR3 bases: TGCAGTGCTAGAGATTACGAGGGGGTACGTTTGGAGGCGAGCTATGGCTACACCTTC. Its protein is CSARDYEGVRLEASYGYTF.

This clonotype came up many times. The chain recombines TRBV20-1 with TRBJ2-7, with TRBD2 identical over 7 bases. CDR1 is DFQATT and CDR2 is SNEGSKA in the germline V gene (reference sequence). The CDR3 sequence is 16 residues long. V was clipped by 5 bases and J by 2 bases; unmatched bases: 15. In DNA form, the CDR3 reads TGCAGTGCTTCCCGACGGCCAAGCGGGGTGGCCTACGAGCAGTACTTC. This codes for CSASRRPSGVAYEQYF.

This clonotype was seen at least ten times. The chain has TRBV7-6 and TRBJ2-7; 7 positions agree with TRBD1. The ends lost 6 bases at V and 3 bases at J; junction bases unmatched: 11. This CDR3 has 15 amino acids. Germline CDR1 SGHVS, CDR2 FNYEAQ. The chain's CDR3 is CASSPGGPGGYEQYF. The CDR3 coding sequence is TGTGCCAGCAGTCCGGGTGGTCCAGGGGGCTACGAGCAGTACTTC. The full variable domain, rest sourced from reference TRBV7-6 and TRBJ2-7, is GAGVSQSPRYKVTKRGQDVALRCDPISGHVSLYWYRQALGQGPEFLTYFNYEAQQDKSGLPNDRFSAERPEGSISTLTIQRTEQRDSAMYRCASSPGGPGGYEQYFGPGTRLTVT.

Turning to this clonotype: This could be a read error, since a much larger clone is one nucleotide away. The CDR3 sequence: CASSLLAGGLQETQFF. Here the CDR3 DNA reads TGCGCCAGCAGCTTACTAGCGGGGGGACTCCAAGAGACCCAGTTCTTC. The chain joins TRBV5-1 to TRBJ2-1; 12 bases agree with TRBD2. J was trimmed by 13 bases and V by 2 bases; bases with no gene match: 13. Germline V gene data show CDR1 as SGHRS and CDR2 as YFSETQ. The CDR3 covers 16 residues.

On this clonotype: One base away lies a much larger clone, so this may be a sequencing read error. The rearrangement joins TRBV11-2 to TRBJ2-5; the D gene is possibly TRBD1 (7 bases). CDR3 length: 13 residues. The V end lost 5 bases, the J end lost 11 bases, and 18 bases lay between the germline ends. Germline values: CDR1 SGHAT, CDR2 FQNNGV. This chain's CDR3 is CASSRGLIREQYF. CDR3 DNA: TGTGCCAGCAGCAGGGGGCTCATCCGGGAGCAGTACTTC.

This clonotype was seen only a few times. This sequence may be a read error, since a much larger clone differs from it by one base. This chain uses TRBV5-6 with TRBJ2-7, with a possible D match to TRBD2 (6 bases). Trimming left V 0 bases short and J 7 bases short, with 11 bases between. Germline loops: CDR1 SGHDT, CDR2 YYEEEE. CDR3 length: 13 residues. CDR3 coding DNA: TGTGCCAGCAGCTTGGTACAAGGGACTGAGCAGTACTTC. Translating it yields CASSLVQGTEQYF. Based on the CDR3 plus reference TRBV5-6 and TRBJ2-7, the full variable domain is DAGVTQSPTHLIKTRGQQVTLRCSPKSGHDTVSWYQQALGQGPQFIFQYYEEEERQRGNFPDRFSGHQFPNYSSELNVNALLLGDSALYLCASSLVQGTEQYFGPGTRLTVT.

Many counts were recorded for this clonotype. The V gene is TRBV6-4, the J gene TRBJ2-5; TRBD2 is a possible D gene (5 bases). The CDR3 consists of 13 residues. Germline V gene lookup returns CDR1 MRHNA and CDR2 SNTAGT. With 6 bases removed from V and 5 bases from J, the gap between germline ends came to 13 bases. The CDR3 region has the DNA TGTGCCAGCAGGGAACTAGACTCTGAGACCCAGTACTTC. Protein product: CASRELDSETQYF.